This T cell receptor (beta chain) was captured by sequencing in a study of response to subunit inactivated influenza vaccine. Study findings and constraints: Each seasonal influenza vaccination recruits few new T cells, the authors suggested.

The CDR3 is 14 amino acids. The ends were cut back, 6 bases at V and 2 bases at J, with 14 bases in the middle. Via MiXCR, TCRdb re-called the RT-PCR reads, giving one row per CDR3 protein. The sample holds about 190,000 distinct CDR3 sequences, approximately 15% seen once. This clonotype showed up just a few times. The antigen is undetermined. The source is a man in his forties or fifties who received an inactivated influenza vaccine. Sequenced here: CD8+ T cells sorted from PBMCs, sampled 5 days after vaccination. The chain couples TRBV12-3 or TRBV12-4 to TRBJ2-7, with D possibly TRBD1 on 7 matching bases. This chain's CDR3 is CASRPRGAPYEQYF. DNA for the CDR3: TGTGCCAGCAGACCCAGGGGGGCCCCCTACGAGCAGTACTTC.